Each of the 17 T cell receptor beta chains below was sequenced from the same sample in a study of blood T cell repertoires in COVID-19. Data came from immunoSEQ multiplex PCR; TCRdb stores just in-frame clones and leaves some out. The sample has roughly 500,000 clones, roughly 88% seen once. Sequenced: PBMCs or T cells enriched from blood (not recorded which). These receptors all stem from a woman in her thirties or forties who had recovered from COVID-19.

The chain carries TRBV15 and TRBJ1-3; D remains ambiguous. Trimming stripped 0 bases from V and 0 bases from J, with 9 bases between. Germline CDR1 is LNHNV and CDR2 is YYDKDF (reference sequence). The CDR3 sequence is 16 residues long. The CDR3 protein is CATSRDAQFSGNTIYF. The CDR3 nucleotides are TGTGCCACCAGCAGAGATGCTCAGTTCTCTGGAAACACCATATATTTT.

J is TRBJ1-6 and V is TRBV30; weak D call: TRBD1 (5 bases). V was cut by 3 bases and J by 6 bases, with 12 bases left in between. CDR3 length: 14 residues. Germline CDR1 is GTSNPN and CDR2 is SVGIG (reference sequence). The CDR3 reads CAWSQAQGNSPLHF. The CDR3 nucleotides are TGTGCCTGGAGCCAGGCCCAGGGTAATTCACCCCTCCACTTT.

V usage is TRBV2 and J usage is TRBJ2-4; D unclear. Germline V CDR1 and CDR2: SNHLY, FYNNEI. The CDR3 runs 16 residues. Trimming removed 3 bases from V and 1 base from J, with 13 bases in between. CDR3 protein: CASSEVASLAKNIQYF. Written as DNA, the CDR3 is TGTGCCAGCAGTGAGGTGGCTTCATTGGCCAAAAACATTCAGTACTTC.

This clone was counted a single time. CDR3 loop: CASSWITGLGSGEQYF. The CDR3 DNA is TGCGCCAGCAGCTGGATTACCGGACTTGGCAGTGGCGAGCAGTACTTC. The chain links TRBV5-1 to TRBJ2-7; D perhaps matches TRBD2 (5 bases). CDR1 and CDR2 from the germline V gene are SGHRS and YFSETQ. Trimming left V 3 bases short and J 6 bases short, with 22 bases between. This CDR3 is built from 16 residues. Together with reference TRBV5-1 and TRBJ2-7, the CDR3 gives the full variable domain: KAGVTQTPRYLIKTRGQQVTLSCSPISGHRSVSWYQQTPGQGLQFLFEYFSETQRNKGNFPGRFSGRQFSNSRSEMNVSTLELGDSALYLCASSWITGLGSGEQYFGPGTRLTVT.

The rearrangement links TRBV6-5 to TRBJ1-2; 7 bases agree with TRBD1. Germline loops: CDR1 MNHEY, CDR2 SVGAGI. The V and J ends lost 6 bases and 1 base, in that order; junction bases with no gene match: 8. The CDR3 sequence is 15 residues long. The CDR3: CASRKRDSLNYGYTF. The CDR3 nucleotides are TGTGCCAGCAGAAAACGGGACAGCCTTAACTATGGCTACACCTTC.

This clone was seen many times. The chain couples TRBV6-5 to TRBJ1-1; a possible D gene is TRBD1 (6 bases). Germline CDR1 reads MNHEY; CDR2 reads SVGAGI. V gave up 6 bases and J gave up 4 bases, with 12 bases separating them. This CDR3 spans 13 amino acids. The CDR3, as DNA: TGTGCCAGCAGACCGAGGGGGGGCACTGAAGCTTTCTTT. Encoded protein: CASRPRGGTEAFF.

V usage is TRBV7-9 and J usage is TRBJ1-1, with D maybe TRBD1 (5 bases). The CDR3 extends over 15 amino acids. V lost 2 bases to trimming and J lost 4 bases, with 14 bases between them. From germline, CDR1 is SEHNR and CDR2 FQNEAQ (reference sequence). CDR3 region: CASSLTQALGTEAFF. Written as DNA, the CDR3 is TGTGCCAGCAGCTTAACACAGGCCTTGGGCACTGAAGCTTTCTTT.

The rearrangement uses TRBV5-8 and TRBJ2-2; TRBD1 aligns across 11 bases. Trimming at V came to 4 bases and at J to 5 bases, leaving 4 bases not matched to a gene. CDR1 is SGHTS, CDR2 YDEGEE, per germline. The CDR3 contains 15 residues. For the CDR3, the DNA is TGTGCCAGCAGCGAGGACAGGGGGCGAACCGGGGAGCTGTTTTTT. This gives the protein CASSEDRGRTGELFF. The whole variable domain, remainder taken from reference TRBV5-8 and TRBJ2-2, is EAGVTQSPTHLIKTRGQQATLRCSPISGHTSVYWYQQALGLGLQFLLWYDEGEERNRGNFPPRFSGRQFPNYSSELNVNALELEDSALYLCASSEDRGRTGELFFGEGSRLTVL.

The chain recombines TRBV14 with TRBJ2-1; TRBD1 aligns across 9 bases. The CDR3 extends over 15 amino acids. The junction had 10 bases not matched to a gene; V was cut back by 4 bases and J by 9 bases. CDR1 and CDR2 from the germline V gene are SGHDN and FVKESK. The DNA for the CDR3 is TGTGCCAGCAGCCGTCGCCGGGACAGGGAGGGTGAGCAGTTCTTC. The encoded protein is CASSRRRDREGEQFF.

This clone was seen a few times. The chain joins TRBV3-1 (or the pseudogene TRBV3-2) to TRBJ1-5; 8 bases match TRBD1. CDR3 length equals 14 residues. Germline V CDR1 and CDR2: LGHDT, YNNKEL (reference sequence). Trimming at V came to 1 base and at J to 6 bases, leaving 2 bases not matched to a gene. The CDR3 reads CASSQAGGSQPQHF. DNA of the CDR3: TGTGCCAGCAGCCAAGCAGGGGGCTCTCAGCCCCAGCATTTT.

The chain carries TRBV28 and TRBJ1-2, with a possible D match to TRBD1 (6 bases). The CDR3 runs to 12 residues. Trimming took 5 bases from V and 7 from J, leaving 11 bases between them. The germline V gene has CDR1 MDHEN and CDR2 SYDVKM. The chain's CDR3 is CASSQLQGGYTF. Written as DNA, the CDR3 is TGTGCCAGCAGTCAATTACAGGGTGGCTACACCTTC.

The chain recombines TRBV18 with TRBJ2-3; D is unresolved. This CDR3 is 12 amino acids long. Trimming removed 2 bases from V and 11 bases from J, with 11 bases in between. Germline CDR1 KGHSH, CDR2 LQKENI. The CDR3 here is CASSPEALGQYF. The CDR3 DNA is TGTGCCAGCTCACCAGAGGCCCTTGGGCAGTATTTT. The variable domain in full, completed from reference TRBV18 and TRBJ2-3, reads NAGVMQNPRHLVRRRGQEARLRCSPMKGHSHVYWYRQLPEEGLKFMVYLQKENIIDESGMPKERFSAEFPKEGPSILRIQQVVRGDSAAYFCASSPEALGQYFGPGTRLTVL.

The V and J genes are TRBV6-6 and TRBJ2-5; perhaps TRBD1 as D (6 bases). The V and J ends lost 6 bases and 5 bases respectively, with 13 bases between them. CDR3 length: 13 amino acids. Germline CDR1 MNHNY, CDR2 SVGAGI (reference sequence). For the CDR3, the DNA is TGTGCCAGCAGCTCAGGGGAACGGGAGACCCAGTACTTC. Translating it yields CASSSGERETQYF.

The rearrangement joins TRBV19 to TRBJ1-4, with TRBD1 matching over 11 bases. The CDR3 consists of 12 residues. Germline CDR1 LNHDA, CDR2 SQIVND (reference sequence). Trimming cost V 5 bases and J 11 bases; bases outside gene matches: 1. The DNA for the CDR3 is TGTGCCAGTAGTGGGGACAGGGGGAAACTGTTTTTT. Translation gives CASSGDRGKLFF.

The CDR3 nucleotides read TGTGCCAGCAGGGAGACAGGGGGCCTAGGCTACACCTTC. Protein product: CASRETGGLGYTF. The chain recombines TRBV12-3 or TRBV12-4 with TRBJ1-2; 10 nucleotides line up with TRBD1. The CDR3 totals 13 residues. With 6 bases clipped from V and 8 bases from J, the junction kept 6 bases outside the gene matches.

The CDR3, as DNA: TGTGCCAGCAGTTACCAACTAGAAGGTAATGATGAGCAGTTCTTC. Translating gives CASSYQLEGNDEQFF. The V gene is TRBV27, the J gene TRBJ2-1; TRBD2 is a possible D gene (5 bases). Germline CDR1 MNHEY, CDR2 SMNVEV (reference sequence). The CDR3 extends over 15 amino acids. With 4 bases removed from V and 8 bases from J, the gap between germline ends came to 18 bases.

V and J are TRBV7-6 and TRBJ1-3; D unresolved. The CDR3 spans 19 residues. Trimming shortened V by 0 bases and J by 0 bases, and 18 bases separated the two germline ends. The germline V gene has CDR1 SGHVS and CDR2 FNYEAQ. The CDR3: CASSLAYESLTSSGNTIYF. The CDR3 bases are TGTGCCAGCAGCTTAGCGTATGAGTCCCTCACTAGCTCTGGAAACACCATATATTTT.